The rows below give T cell receptor beta chains drawn from one sample of a study of blood T cell repertoires in COVID-19. Only in-frame clones appear in the TCRdb table, and some are missing; sequencing was by immunoSEQ multiplex PCR. The table lists fewer than 250,000 clones, roughly four fifths of them singletons. The sequenced sample consisted of peripheral blood. Every receptor here comes from a woman between 65 and 79 years old with acute or convalescent COVID-19. The CDR3 runs from the conserved cysteine through the conserved F or W. Each record gives: D gene, J gene, V gene, clone size, CDR3 protein, CDR3 DNA. D genes are given only for firm matches. Expanded clones get a size class; other rows say once, few or many, or leave the size out.

d_call: .; j_call: TRBJ2-3; v_call: TRBV30; clone_size: .; cdr3_aa: CAWSVRGRISPTDTQYF; cdr3_nt: TGTGCCTGGAGTGTGCGGGGGCGTATATCCCCCACAGATACGCAGTATTTT
d_call: TRBD2; j_call: TRBJ2-1; v_call: TRBV7-2; clone_size: few; cdr3_aa: CASSLSVGAGWNEQFF; cdr3_nt: TGTGCCAGCAGCTTAAGTGTCGGAGCGGGGTGGAATGAGCAGTTCTTC
d_call: .; j_call: TRBJ1-4; v_call: TRBV5-8; clone_size: .; cdr3_aa: CASQQGSEKLFF; cdr3_nt: TGTGCCAGCCAACAGGGTAGTGAAAAACTGTTTTTT
d_call: .; j_call: TRBJ1-4; v_call: TRBV6-6; clone_size: .; cdr3_aa: CASSYLEKLFF; cdr3_nt: TGTGCCAGCAGTTACCTTGAAAAACTGTTTTTT
d_call: .; j_call: TRBJ2-1; v_call: TRBV27; clone_size: .; cdr3_aa: CASSSMDRALSSYNEQFF; cdr3_nt: TGTGCCAGCAGTTCTATGGACAGAGCCCTCAGCTCCTACAATGAGCAGTTCTTC
d_call: .; j_call: TRBJ2-3; v_call: TRBV9; clone_size: .; cdr3_aa: CASSALNTGTDTQYF; cdr3_nt: TGTGCCAGCAGCGCCTTGAATACAGGGACAGATACGCAGTATTTT
d_call: .; j_call: TRBJ1-1; v_call: TRBV27; clone_size: .; cdr3_aa: CASRKAGLSTEAFF; cdr3_nt: TGTGCCAGCAGGAAGGCAGGGCTGTCCACTGAAGCTTTCTTT
d_call: TRBD1; j_call: TRBJ1-2; v_call: TRBV4-1; clone_size: .; cdr3_aa: CASSQADRDNYGYTF; cdr3_nt: TGCGCCAGCAGCCAAGCTGACAGGGATAACTATGGCTACACCTTC
d_call: TRBD2; j_call: TRBJ2-3; v_call: TRBV11-3; clone_size: once; cdr3_aa: CASSRTTSGGPTDTQYF; cdr3_nt: TGTGCCAGCAGCCGTACAACTAGCGGGGGTCCCACAGATACGCAGTATTTT
d_call: .; j_call: TRBJ1-1; v_call: TRBV28; clone_size: .; cdr3_aa: CASSLIQENTEAFF; cdr3_nt: TGTGCCAGCTCCCTGATACAGGAAAACACTGAAGCTTTCTTT
d_call: .; j_call: TRBJ1-5; v_call: TRBV27; clone_size: .; cdr3_aa: CASSLSAGSNQPQHF; cdr3_nt: TGTGCCAGCAGTTTATCGGCGGGTAGCAATCAGCCCCAGCATTTT
d_call: TRBD1; j_call: TRBJ2-7; v_call: TRBV2; clone_size: .; cdr3_aa: CASRDPGGRDEQYF; cdr3_nt: TGTGCCAGCAGGGATCCAGGGGGTCGGGACGAGCAGTACTTC